What follows are 29 T cell receptor beta chains derived from one specimen sequenced in a study of cytotoxic CD8 clonotypes in ibrutinib-treated CLL (dated by TCRdb to 2020 to 2022). Per the publication, the time point label means: approximately 11 months on ibrutinib. Libraries were constructed by the immunoSEQ multiplex PCR assay. In its TCRdb copy, this immuneACCESS table keeps in-frame sequences only and misses some clones. Where compared with another copy, unresolved V genes explain less than half of these, and the others have no known cause. Within this sample are over 200,000 clones, with roughly 79% of them counted one time only. The ten largest clones represent 10% to 12% of the sample. Source: PBMCs, taken after 12 months of ibrutinib treatment. The receptor source for this set is a human donor with chronic lymphocytic leukemia.

The rearrangement uses TRBV29-1 and TRBJ1-1; D remains ambiguous. V was cut by 4 bases and J by 3 bases, with 9 bases left in between. Germline lookup yields CDR1 SQVTM and CDR2 ANQGSEA. This CDR3 comprises 12 residues. CDR3 nucleotides: TGCAGCGTTGGACAAGCGGACACTGAAGCTTTCTTT. Protein product: CSVGQADTEAFF.

V is TRBV10-3 and J is TRBJ1-2, with no clear D. V dropped 4 bases and J dropped 7 bases, with 13 bases sitting between them. CDR3 length: 13 residues. Germline V gives CDR1 ENHRY, CDR2 SYGVKD. This chain's CDR3 is CAISGSGSPGYTF. CDR3 DNA sequence: TGTGCCATCAGTGGGTCGGGGTCGCCTGGCTACACCTTC.

This rearrangement joins TRBV6-4 to TRBJ2-2; tentatively, D is TRBD2 (5 bases). The CDR3 length is 15 residues. V lost 6 bases and J lost 3, with 14 bases in between. Germline V CDR1 and CDR2: MRHNA, SNTAGT. CDR3 amino acids: CASSVDPGDTGELFF. Here the CDR3 DNA reads TGTGCCAGCAGCGTAGACCCCGGGGACACCGGGGAGCTGTTTTTT.

The chain joins TRBV4-1 to TRBJ1-5; D is possibly TRBD1 (5 bases). Trimming shortened V by 0 bases and J by 0 bases, and 6 bases separated the two germline ends. Germline CDR1 and CDR2: MGHRA and YSYEKL. The CDR3 contains 15 residues. The CDR3 spells CASSQEGGSNQPQHF. CDR3 bases: TGCGCCAGCAGCCAAGAGGGGGGTAGCAATCAGCCCCAGCATTTT.

The genes are TRBV6-1 and TRBJ1-5; D is unresolved. Germline CDR1 MNHNS, CDR2 SASEGT. V was trimmed by 0 bases and J by 3 bases, leaving 9 bases between them. CDR3 length: 15 amino acids. The CDR3 DNA sequence: TGTGCCAGCAGTGAAGCGAACGGTTTCAATCAGCCCCAGCATTTT. It translates to CASSEANGFNQPQHF.

The chain links TRBV7-9 to TRBJ1-5; no reliable D call. V dropped 0 bases and J dropped 0 bases, with 12 bases sitting between them. Germline V gene lookup returns CDR1 SEHNR and CDR2 FQNEAQ (reference sequence). The CDR3 is made up of 17 amino acids. This CDR3 is CASSLASAADSNQPQHF. CDR3 bases: TGTGCCAGCAGCTTAGCGTCGGCGGCAGATAGCAATCAGCCCCAGCATTTT.

CDR3 nucleotides: TGTGCCAGCAGTCCGGGTAGTGGGCGGGCAAGCTCCTACGAGCAGTACTTC. Translation gives CASSPGSGRASSYEQYF. The chain combines TRBV25-1 with TRBJ2-7; possibly TRBD2 for D (5 bases). The CDR3 extends over 17 amino acids. V lost 5 bases, J lost 0 bases, and 20 bases lay in between. CDR1 is MGHDK, CDR2 SYGVNS, per germline.

This clone has only a few counts. The rearrangement joins TRBV6-1 to TRBJ2-2; 8 nucleotides align to TRBD2. This CDR3 region has 17 residues. The germline gives CDR1 MNHNS, CDR2 SASEGT. Unmatched junction bases numbered 5, after V lost 0 bases and J lost 2 bases. CDR3 residues: CASSEAPTSGNTGELFF. The CDR3 nucleotides are TGTGCCAGCAGTGAAGCGCCAACTAGCGGTAACACCGGGGAGCTGTTTTTT.

J is TRBJ1-2 and V is TRBV5-6; D not certain. V lost 1 base, J lost 1 base, and 14 bases lay in between. CDR3 length: 16 amino acids. Germline loops: CDR1 SGHDT, CDR2 YYEEEE. The chain's CDR3 is CASSLRRLEVNYGYTF. The CDR3 coding sequence is TGTGCCAGCAGCTTGCGTAGGTTGGAGGTTAACTATGGCTACACCTTC.

The rearrangement joins TRBV18 to TRBJ2-3, with 8 bases fitting TRBD2. The germline V gene has CDR1 KGHSH and CDR2 LQKENI. V lost 5 bases, J lost 0 bases, and 4 bases stayed unmatched. This CDR3 has 15 residues. Written as DNA, the CDR3 is TGTGCCAGCTCAACGGGAGGGCCTAGCACAGATACGCAGTATTTT. Its translation: CASSTGGPSTDTQYF.

The rearrangement joins TRBV10-3 to TRBJ1-1; D might be TRBD1 (6 bases). The CDR3 length is 17 residues. Per the germline V gene, CDR1 is ENHRY and CDR2 is SYGVKD. V shed 6 bases and J shed 0 bases, with 20 bases lying between them. The CDR3, as DNA: TGTGCCATCAGCGACAGGTTAGGGACCGGAATGAACACTGAAGCTTTCTTT. Encoded protein: CAISDRLGTGMNTEAFF.

This chain connects TRBV6-6 to TRBJ2-1; D possibly uses TRBD1 or TRBD2 (5 bases each). The length of the CDR3 is 14 residues. V lost 5 bases and J 9 bases, leaving 17 bases between the germline ends. Germline V gene lookup returns CDR1 MNHNY and CDR2 SVGAGI (reference sequence). The CDR3 region has the DNA TGTGCCAGCAGTGGGCTTAAAAATGGGGGTGAGCAGTTCTTC. Translation gives CASSGLKNGGEQFF.

This clone has more than one count but fewer than ten. Other nucleotide sequences in the sample specify the same CDR3. The CDR3 coding sequence is TGCGCCAGCAGCTTCCAAGAGACCCAGTACTTC. Translated: CASSFQETQYF. The chain uses TRBV5-1 and TRBJ2-5, with no clear D. The CDR3 spans 11 residues. The V end lost 2 bases, the J end lost 1 base, and 0 bases lay between the germline ends. CDR1 is SGHRS, CDR2 YFSETQ, per germline. Complete variable domain (other parts from reference TRBV5-1 and TRBJ2-5): KAGVTQTPRYLIKTRGQQVTLSCSPISGHRSVSWYQQTPGQGLQFLFEYFSETQRNKGNFPGRFSGRQFSNSRSEMNVSTLELGDSALYLCASSFQETQYFGPGTRLLVL.

This rearrangement joins TRBV28 to TRBJ1-5, with TRBD1 as a possible D gene (5 bases). The CDR3 covers 13 residues. Trimming cost V 2 bases and J 7 bases, with 9 bases left between them. CDR1 is MDHEN, CDR2 SYDVKM, per germline. The CDR3 region has the DNA TGTGCCAGCAGTTTAAGGGGAGTACAGCCCCAGCATTTT. This encodes CASSLRGVQPQHF.

In its sample, this clone was seen a few times. V and J are TRBV29-1 and TRBJ2-7, with D unresolved. Germline CDR1 SQVTM, CDR2 ANQGSEA. The CDR3 spans 12 residues. Trimming removed 1 base at V and 2 bases at J, with 6 bases between. For the CDR3, the DNA is TGCAGCGTTGAAGGGGCAACCTACGAGCAGTACTTC. This codes for CSVEGATYEQYF.

This clone appeared a single time. The chain employs TRBV19 and TRBJ2-1; 9 positions agree with TRBD1. The CDR3 runs 14 residues. Germline CDR1 reads LNHDA; CDR2 reads SQIVND (reference sequence). J lost 3 bases, V lost 6 bases, and 3 bases had no gene match. CDR3 sequence: CASRGQGYYNEQFF. The CDR3 DNA is TGTGCCAGTAGGGGACAGGGTTACTACAATGAGCAGTTCTTC. Based on the CDR3 plus reference TRBV19 and TRBJ2-1, the full variable domain is DGGITQSPKYLFRKEGQNVTLSCEQNLNHDAMYWYRQDPGQGLRLIYYSQIVNDFQKGDIAEGYSVSREKKESFPLTVTSAQKNPTAFYLCASRGQGYYNEQFFGPGTRLTVL.

This chain uses TRBV7-9 with TRBJ2-7, with D maybe TRBD1 (6 bases). V dropped 6 bases and J dropped 2 bases, with 11 bases sitting between them. The CDR3 loop spans 13 amino acids. Germline V lookup: CDR1 SEHNR, CDR2 FQNEAQ (reference sequence). CDR3 loop: CASSSAGAYEQYF. The CDR3 DNA reads TGTGCCAGCAGTTCCGCAGGGGCCTACGAGCAGTACTTC.

This clone was counted only a few times. The sample has other DNA sequences that encode this CDR3 too. The chain employs TRBV2 and TRBJ1-5; D gene unclear. Germline lookup yields CDR1 SNHLY and CDR2 FYNNEI. V was trimmed by 3 bases and J by 2 bases, leaving 8 bases between them. This CDR3 is 14 amino acids long. CDR3 loop: CASSERGGNQPQHF. Written as DNA, the CDR3 is TGTGCCAGCAGTGAGAGAGGAGGCAATCAGCCCCAGCATTTT.

Of note for this clone: This sample includes further DNA sequences coding for the same CDR3. J is TRBJ2-2 and V is TRBV4-1; tentative D call: TRBD2 (6 bases). Trimming cost V 1 base and J 5 bases, with 11 bases left between them. The CDR3 has 15 residues. In germline, CDR1 is MGHRA, CDR2 YSYEKL. The CDR3 is CASSQGFRGTGELFF. The DNA of the CDR3 is TGCGCCAGCAGCCAAGGGTTCCGGGGGACCGGGGAGCTGTTTTTT.

The rearrangement links TRBV30 to TRBJ1-1; possible D gene TRBD1, 5 bases. This CDR3 region has 13 residues. Germline assignment: CDR1 GTSNPN and CDR2 SVGIG (reference sequence). V shed 4 bases and J shed 7 bases, with 16 bases lying between them. Written as DNA, the CDR3 is TGTGCCTGGACCGTCTCCTTTGGGGGTGAAGCTTTCTTT. It is translated as CAWTVSFGGEAFF.

V is TRBV5-4 and J is TRBJ2-5; 9 bases agree with TRBD2. The junction had 12 bases not matched to a gene; V was cut back by 0 bases and J by 6 bases. Germline CDR1 reads SGHNT; CDR2 reads YYREEE (reference sequence). The CDR3 runs 17 residues. The chain's CDR3 is CASSLGARSGGWQTQYF. The CDR3 nucleotides are TGTGCCAGCAGCTTGGGGGCACGGAGCGGGGGGTGGCAGACCCAGTACTTC.

This chain's CDR3 is CASSLDRGPETQYF. CDR3 sequence (DNA): TGTGCCAGCAGTTTGGACAGGGGGCCTGAGACCCAGTACTTC. The genes are TRBV28 and TRBJ2-5; 11 positions agree with TRBD1. Germline CDR1 MDHEN, CDR2 SYDVKM. The junction had 2 bases not matched to a gene; V was cut back by 3 bases and J by 5 bases. The CDR3 contains 14 residues.

The genes are TRBV6-5 and TRBJ2-3; D unresolved. Trimming pared 2 bases from V and 12 bases from J, leaving 6 bases between. This CDR3 has 10 residues. CDR1 is MNHEY, CDR2 SVGAGI, per germline. The CDR3 is CASSYDLQYF. The DNA for the CDR3 is TGTGCCAGCAGTTACGATCTTCAGTATTTT.

The CDR3, as DNA: TGTGCCAGCAGCTTAGATCATGGATCGCTGGAGCTGTTTTTT. This codes for CASSLDHGSLELFF. This chain joins TRBV11-2 and TRBJ2-2, with D hard to call. The germline V and J ends were trimmed by 0 bases and 10 bases, with 12 bases remaining between them. The CDR3 is 14 residues long. Germline CDR1 reads SGHAT; CDR2 reads FQNNGV.

The rearrangement uses TRBV4-1 and TRBJ1-2, with 9 bases identical to TRBD1. This CDR3 is built from 16 residues. The V gene's germline CDR1 is MGHRA and CDR2 YSYEKL. With V trimmed by 1 base and J by 8 bases, 11 bases remained unmatched. Written as DNA, the CDR3 is TGCGCCAGCAGCCAAGTGGGGACAGGGAACTCGATGGGCTACACCTTC. Protein sequence: CASSQVGTGNSMGYTF.

The gene calls are TRBV5-1 and TRBJ1-2; the D gene is possibly TRBD1 (5 bases). Trimming stripped 8 bases from V and 2 bases from J, with 19 bases between. This CDR3 is built from 15 residues. Per the germline V gene, CDR1 is SGHRS and CDR2 is YFSETQ. The CDR3 is CASFARLGANYGYTF. Written as DNA, the CDR3 is TGCGCCAGTTTCGCCCGCCTTGGGGCCAACTATGGCTACACCTTC.

The sample holds a few counts of this clone. This chain links TRBV2 with TRBJ2-7, with 9 bases identical to TRBD1. With 6 bases clipped from V and 2 bases from J, the junction kept 8 bases outside the gene matches. In germline, CDR1 is SNHLY, CDR2 FYNNEI. The CDR3 spans 15 residues. In DNA form, the CDR3 reads TGTGCCAGCAGAGCCGGGACAGGGCTCACCTACGAGCAGTACTTC. Its protein product is CASRAGTGLTYEQYF.

The chain has TRBV27 and TRBJ1-2, with TRBD1 matching 8 bases. The germline gives CDR1 MNHEY, CDR2 SMNVEV (reference sequence). CDR3 length: 13 residues. V dropped 6 bases and J dropped 8; count of bases not matched to a gene: 8. Here the CDR3 DNA reads TGTGCCAGCAGCCCCGGGACAGGCCTCGGCTACACCTTC. Protein sequence: CASSPGTGLGYTF.

This clone has a single count. The rearrangement uses TRBV25-1 and TRBJ2-3; possible D gene TRBD1, 5 bases. CDR3 size: 15 residues. V dropped 3 bases and J dropped 3 bases, with 13 bases sitting between them. Per germline, CDR1 MGHDK and CDR2 SYGVNS. The CDR3 region is CASSERLAGTDTQYF. In nucleotides, the CDR3 is TGTGCCAGCAGTGAGCGATTAGCAGGGACAGATACGCAGTATTTT.